These 6 T cell receptor beta chains were all obtained from the same sample, sequenced in a study of cytomegalovirus exposure and HLA in healthy donors. Primers for the PCR totalled 60 Vbeta and 13 Jbeta. The protocol was immunoSEQ multiplex PCR, while the TCRdb copy is restricted to in-frame clones and leaves out a portion. The sample has around 150,000 clones, approximately 61% seen once. Sequencing was performed on PBMCs. These TCRs come from a human donor in good health.

The V call is TRBV13, the J call TRBJ2-7; the D is unclear. Trimming shortened V by 3 bases and J by 0 bases, and 6 bases separated the two germline ends. Looked up from germline, CDR1 is PRHDT and CDR2 is FYEKMQ (reference sequence). The CDR3 covers 13 residues. The CDR3 region has the DNA TGTGCCAGCAGCTTTTTATCCTCCTACGAGCAGTACTTC. Its protein product is CASSFLSSYEQYF.

This clone was recorded once. The rearrangement joins TRBV5-5 to TRBJ2-7, with a weak D call TRBD2 (6 bases). Germline CDR1 reads SGHKS; CDR2 reads YYEKEE (reference sequence). V dropped 1 base and J dropped 5 bases, with 13 bases sitting between them. CDR3 length: 14 amino acids. The CDR3 DNA follows: TGTGCCAGCAGCTTGACGACTAGGGGCGACGAGCAGTACTTC. Its protein product is CASSLTTRGDEQYF.

The chain couples TRBV27 to TRBJ2-7; no definite D call. The CDR3 loop spans 13 amino acids. Germline V gives CDR1 MNHEY, CDR2 SMNVEV (reference sequence). V lost 0 bases to trimming and J lost 1 base, with 4 bases between them. The DNA for the CDR3 is TGTGCCAGCAGTTTATCCGGTTCCTACGAGCAGTACTTC. Its translation is CASSLSGSYEQYF.

The rearrangement links TRBV5-1 to TRBJ2-1; TRBD2 aligns across 9 bases. CDR1 is SGHRS, CDR2 YFSETQ, per germline. The CDR3 spans 14 residues. V trimming: 4 bases; J trimming: 5 bases; junction bases outside the gene matches: 4. CDR3 residues: CASSTRLADNEQFF. CDR3 DNA sequence: TGCGCCAGCAGCACCCGACTAGCGGACAATGAGCAGTTCTTC. Variable domain in full (rest from reference TRBV5-1 and TRBJ2-1): KAGVTQTPRYLIKTRGQQVTLSCSPISGHRSVSWYQQTPGQGLQFLFEYFSETQRNKGNFPGRFSGRQFSNSRSEMNVSTLELGDSALYLCASSTRLADNEQFFGPGTRLTVL.

This rearrangement joins TRBV5-1 to TRBJ2-2, with 7 bases identical to TRBD1. The germline V gene encodes CDR1 SGHRS and CDR2 YFSETQ. The CDR3 runs 15 residues. V was clipped by 6 bases and J by 6 bases; unmatched bases: 11. The DNA of the CDR3 is TGCGCCAGCACCTATGGAACAGGGGTTGCCGGGGAGCTGTTTTTT. Translating gives CASTYGTGVAGELFF.

The chain combines TRBV28 with TRBJ2-3; tentatively, D is TRBD2 (6 bases). Germline assignment: CDR1 MDHEN and CDR2 SYDVKM. This CDR3 has 14 amino acids. The V end was cut by 4 bases, the J end by 4 bases, with 12 bases between. As DNA, the CDR3 is TGTGCCAGCAGTTGGGCGGGAAGCTCAGATACGCAGTATTTT. Encoded protein: CASSWAGSSDTQYF.